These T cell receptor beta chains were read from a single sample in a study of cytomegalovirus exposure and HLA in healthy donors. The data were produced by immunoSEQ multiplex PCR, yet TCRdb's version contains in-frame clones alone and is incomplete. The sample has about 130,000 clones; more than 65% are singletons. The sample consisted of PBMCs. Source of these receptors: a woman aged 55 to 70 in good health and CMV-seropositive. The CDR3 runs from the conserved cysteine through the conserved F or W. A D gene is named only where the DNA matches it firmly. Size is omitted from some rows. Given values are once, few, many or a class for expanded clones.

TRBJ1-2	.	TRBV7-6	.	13	CASSRTDDYGYTF	TGTGCCAGCAGTCGCACAGATGACTATGGCTACACCTTC
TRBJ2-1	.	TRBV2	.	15	CASNYNRDGKDEQFF	TGTGCCAGCAACTATAACAGGGACGGTAAGGATGAGCAGTTCTTC
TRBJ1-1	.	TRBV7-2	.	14	CASSPGRGRTEAFF	TGTGCCAGCAGCCCCGGGCGGGGCCGAACTGAAGCTTTCTTT
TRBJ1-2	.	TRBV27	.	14	CASSLGGLNYGYTF	TGTGCCAGCAGTTTAGGCGGGTTAAACTATGGCTACACCTTC
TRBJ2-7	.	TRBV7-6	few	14	CASSFGQSSYEQYF	TGTGCCAGCAGTTTTGGACAGAGCTCCTACGAGCAGTACTTC
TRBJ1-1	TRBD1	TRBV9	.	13	CASSAFQGAGAFF	TGTGCCAGCAGCGCGTTCCAGGGGGCGGGAGCTTTCTTT
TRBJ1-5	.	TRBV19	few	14	CASSTDSLNQPQHF	TGTGCCAGTAGCACCGACAGCCTCAATCAGCCCCAGCATTTT
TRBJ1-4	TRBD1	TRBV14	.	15	CASSCEGTGVEKLFF	TGTGCCAGCAGCTGCGAAGGGACAGGGGTTGAAAAACTGTTTTTT
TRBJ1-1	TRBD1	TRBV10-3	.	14	CAIRDRGMNTEAFF	TGTGCCATCAGGGACAGGGGTATGAACACTGAAGCTTTCTTT
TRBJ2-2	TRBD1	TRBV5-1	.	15	CASSLAFDRAGELFF	TGCGCCAGCAGCTTGGCCTTCGACAGGGCCGGGGAGCTGTTTTTT
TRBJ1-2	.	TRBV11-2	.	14	CASSPPMAGYGYTF	TGTGCCAGCAGCCCCCCCATGGCAGGCTATGGCTACACCTTC
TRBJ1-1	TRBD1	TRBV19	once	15	CASSINRGGNTEAFF	TGTGCCAGTAGTATAAACAGGGGCGGGAACACTGAAGCTTTCTTT
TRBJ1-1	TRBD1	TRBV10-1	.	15	CASAPERGRETEAFF	TGCGCCAGCGCCCCCGAGAGGGGGCGAGAGACTGAAGCTTTCTTT
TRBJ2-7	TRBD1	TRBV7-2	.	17	CASSTYGTGGASYEQYF	TGTGCCAGCAGCACCTATGGGACAGGGGGCGCTTCGTACGAGCAGTACTTC
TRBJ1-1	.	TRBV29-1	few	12	CSVGRLNTEAFF	TGCAGCGTGGGCAGACTGAACACTGAAGCTTTCTTT
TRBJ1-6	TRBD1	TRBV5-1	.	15	CASRFGTALNSPLHF	TGCGCCAGCAGGTTCGGGACAGCCCTTAATTCACCCCTCCACTTT
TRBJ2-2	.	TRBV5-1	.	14	CASSYTQGLGELFF	TGCGCCAGCAGCTATACACAGGGTCTCGGGGAGCTGTTTTTT
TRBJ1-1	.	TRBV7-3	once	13	CASSLRRNSEAFF	TGTGCCAGCAGCCTACGGAGGAACTCTGAAGCTTTCTTT
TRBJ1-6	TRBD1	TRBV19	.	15	CASSIGTGYNSPLHF	TGTGCCAGTAGTATAGGGACAGGCTATAATTCACCCCTCCACTTT
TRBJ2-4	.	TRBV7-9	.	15	CASSLDRLAKNIQYF	TGTGCCAGCAGCTTAGACAGGTTGGCCAAAAACATTCAGTACTTC
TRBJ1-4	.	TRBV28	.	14	CASSSRGTNEKLFF	TGTGCCAGCAGTTCCAGGGGCACTAATGAAAAACTGTTTTTT
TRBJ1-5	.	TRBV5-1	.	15	CASSLGAGDNQPQHF	TGCGCCAGCAGCTTAGGGGCAGGGGATAATCAGCCCCAGCATTTT
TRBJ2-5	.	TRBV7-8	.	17	CASSYPRRWDNQETQYF	TGTGCCAGCAGCTACCCCCGACGTTGGGACAACCAAGAGACCCAGTACTTC
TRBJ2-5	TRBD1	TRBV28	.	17	CASPPGDGQGLQETQYF	TGTGCCAGTCCCCCGGGGGACGGACAGGGGCTCCAAGAGACCCAGTACTTC
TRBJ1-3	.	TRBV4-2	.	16	CASSQEAGWAGNTIYF	TGTGCCAGCAGCCAAGAGGCGGGGTGGGCTGGAAACACCATATATTTT
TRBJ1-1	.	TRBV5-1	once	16	CASSSLGGAVGTEAFF	TGCGCCAGCAGCAGCTTGGGCGGGGCGGTTGGCACTGAAGCTTTCTTT
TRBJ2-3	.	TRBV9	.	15	CASSGGGVGWVTQYF	TGTGCCAGCAGCGGTGGAGGGGTGGGGTGGGTTACGCAGTATTTT